The 12 T cell receptor beta chains in this list originate from one sample, sequenced in a study of cytomegalovirus exposure and HLA in healthy donors. Primers included in the PCR were 60 Vbeta and 13 Jbeta primers. Repertoires were generated with immunoSEQ multiplex PCR, while TCRdb's copy carries only in-frame clones and drops some. In all, the sample yields under 200,000 clones. Material: PBMCs. These receptors were obtained from a man between 25 and 39 years old in good health and CMV-seronegative.

V gene TRBV7-6 combines with J gene TRBJ2-2; TRBD2 agrees at 14 bases. Looked up from germline, CDR1 is SGHVS and CDR2 is FNYEAQ. This CDR3 contains 16 residues. V lost 4 bases, J lost 7 bases, and 5 bases stayed unmatched. The CDR3 loop reads CASSYGTSGRDGELFF. Here the CDR3 DNA reads TGTGCCAGCAGCTACGGGACTAGCGGGAGAGACGGGGAGCTGTTTTTT. The full variable domain, completed using reference TRBV7-6 and TRBJ2-2, is GAGVSQSPRYKVTKRGQDVALRCDPISGHVSLYWYRQALGQGPEFLTYFNYEAQQDKSGLPNDRFSAERPEGSISTLTIQRTEQRDSAMYRCASSYGTSGRDGELFFGEGSRLTVL.

About this clone itself: Distinct nucleotide sequences in the sample also encode this CDR3. The J gene is TRBJ1-2, the V gene TRBV29-1, with a tentative D call TRBD1 (6 bases). Germline V gene lookup returns CDR1 SQVTM and CDR2 ANQGSEA. Trimming cost V 1 base and J 4 bases, with 10 bases left between them. The CDR3 spans 13 residues. CDR3 nucleotides: TGCAGCGTTGAAGGGACAGCAATCTATGGCTACACCTTC. Translating gives CSVEGTAIYGYTF.

This chain connects TRBV5-1 to TRBJ2-5, with TRBD2 matching 16 bases. Germline values: CDR1 SGHRS, CDR2 YFSETQ. V shed 7 bases, J shed 4 bases, and the junction held 13 bases outside the gene matches. The CDR3 is 18 amino acids. This CDR3 reads CASSLGTSGRAMLETQYF. The CDR3 region has the DNA TGCGCCAGCTCATTAGGGACTAGCGGGAGGGCCATGCTAGAGACCCAGTACTTC.

The rearrangement links TRBV2 to TRBJ1-5; tentatively, D is TRBD1 (6 bases). The CDR3 has 13 amino acids. V lost 7 bases and J 1 base, leaving 8 bases between the germline ends. Germline V gene data show CDR1 as SNHLY and CDR2 as FYNNEI. In DNA form, the CDR3 reads TGTGCCAGCAAGGGGGACAGCAATCAGCCCCAGCATTTT. Amino acids: CASKGDSNQPQHF.

The chain joins TRBV27 to TRBJ2-5, with D tentatively TRBD2 (6 bases). Trimming left V 5 bases short and J 2 bases short, with 12 bases between. CDR1 is MNHEY and CDR2 is SMNVEV in the germline V gene (reference sequence). The CDR3 is 14 amino acids. CDR3 sequence reads: CASSTRLGQETQYF. For the CDR3, the DNA is TGTGCCAGCAGTACCCGACTAGGTCAAGAGACCCAGTACTTC.

The chain couples TRBV7-6 to TRBJ2-5; 7 bases line up with TRBD1. The end of the DNA is better explained by TRBJ2-7, so the J call may be wrong. Germline assignment: CDR1 SGHVS and CDR2 FNYEAQ. The CDR3 is made up of 13 amino acids. The CDR3 loop is CASSLGDSYEQYF. CDR3 bases: TGTGCCAGCAGCTTAGGGGACAGCTACGAGCAGTACTTC.

The rearrangement links TRBV19 to TRBJ2-2; D call uncertain. The CDR3 runs 13 residues. Trimming cost V 0 bases and J 8 bases, with 7 bases left between them. Per the germline V gene, CDR1 is LNHDA and CDR2 is SQIVND (reference sequence). For the CDR3, the DNA is TGTGCCAGTAGTATAGATCTATCAGGGGAGCTGTTTTTT. This gives the protein CASSIDLSGELFF.

The V and J genes are TRBV30 and TRBJ2-1, with TRBD2 matching 10 bases. The germline V gene has CDR1 GTSNPN and CDR2 SVGIG (reference sequence). The CDR3 totals 14 residues. The junction had 0 bases not matched to a gene; V was cut back by 0 bases and J by 4 bases. The CDR3, as DNA: TGTGCCTGGAGTGTGACTAGCGGGTACAATGAGCAGTTCTTC. It encodes CAWSVTSGYNEQFF.

The chain combines TRBV23-1 with TRBJ2-2; 8 bases align to TRBD1. TRBV23-1 is noted as an ORF with a role that remains uncertain. The CDR3 loop spans 14 amino acids. The ends lost 6 bases at V and 5 bases at J; junction bases unmatched: 5. CDR3 sequence reads: CASSDRGMTGELFF. CDR3 nucleotides: TGCGCCAGCAGCGACAGGGGAATGACCGGGGAGCTGTTTTTT.

V gene TRBV5-4 combines with J gene TRBJ2-1; 11 nucleotides line up with TRBD2. V lost 4 bases, J lost 5 bases, and 8 bases stayed unmatched. This CDR3 contains 16 residues. Germline V lookup: CDR1 SGHNT, CDR2 YYREEE (reference sequence). In DNA form, the CDR3 reads TGTGCCAGCAGCCCCCCCGGGACTAGCGGAGACAATGAGCAGTTCTTC. The encoded protein is CASSPPGTSGDNEQFF.

The V gene is TRBV25-1, the J gene TRBJ2-7, with 7 bases aligning to TRBD2. V dropped 3 bases and J dropped 0; count of bases not matched to a gene: 2. Germline V gene data show CDR1 as MGHDK and CDR2 as SYGVNS. The CDR3 has 14 amino acids. The DNA of the CDR3 is TGTGCCAGCAGTGACCAGCGGGGCTCCTACGAGCAGTACTTC. This codes for CASSDQRGSYEQYF.

The chain employs TRBV5-4 and TRBJ2-1, with TRBD2 identical over 13 bases. Trimming removed 5 bases from V and 3 bases from J; junction bases left unmatched: 5. Germline values: CDR1 SGHNT, CDR2 YYREEE (reference sequence). There are 16 residues in the CDR3. The chain's CDR3 is CASSFGTSGNYNEQFF. The CDR3 coding sequence is TGTGCCAGCAGTTTCGGGACTAGCGGGAACTACAATGAGCAGTTCTTC.